The 8 T cell receptor beta chains listed next were all sequenced from one sample in a study of T cell repertoires in cytomegalovirus infection. These receptors lack a known antigen. In TCRdb, the reads were re-called with MiXCR into one record per CDR3 protein. Among hundreds of thousands of distinct CDR3 sequences listed, roughly 42% were seen once. The source material was cultured PBMCs, sampled from culture after CMV antigen stimulation. The origin of the receptors is a human donor in good health (CMV status not recorded). Some clones in this sample may be carry-over from other donors' samples.

There are many counts of this clonotype. The chain is built from TRBV7-2 and TRBJ2-7, with D perhaps matching TRBD2 (5 bases). Trimming took off 1 base at V and 5 bases at J, with 15 bases between the two ends. The germline V gene encodes CDR1 SGHTA and CDR2 FQGNSA. The CDR3 loop spans 15 amino acids. The CDR3 bases are TGTGCCAGCAGCTTAGGGTCGGGGATGGTCGACGAGCAGTACTTC. Protein sequence: CASSLGSGMVDEQYF.

V and J are TRBV7-9 and TRBJ2-7, with D possibly matching TRBD2 (6 bases). V gave up 4 bases and J gave up 3 bases, with 13 bases separating them. Germline V gene data show CDR1 as SEHNR and CDR2 as FQNEAQ (reference sequence). This CDR3 has 14 amino acids. CDR3 in DNA: TGTGCCAGCAGCTCCGCCGGACTATACTACGAGCAGTACTTC. Encoded protein: CASSSAGLYYEQYF.

The chain combines TRBV7-2 with TRBJ2-5; 10 bases are shared with TRBD2. The CDR3 has 18 residues. V gave up 6 bases and J gave up 1 base; unmatched junction bases: 14. Germline CDR1 and CDR2: SGHTA and FQGNSA. The CDR3 DNA reads TGTGCCAGCAGTTTCAGAGCGGGGGGGACCCCTCCCCAAGAGACCCAGTACTTC. This encodes CASSFRAGGTPPQETQYF.

The gene calls are TRBV6-5 and TRBJ2-1; 8 bases match TRBD2. The CDR3 spans 11 residues. Per germline, CDR1 MNHEY and CDR2 SVGAGI. With V trimmed by 6 bases and J by 12 bases, 4 bases remained unmatched. The CDR3 bases are TGTGCCAGCAGAACTAGCGGTCGGCAGTTCTTC. Encoded protein: CASRTSGRQFF.

This clonotype was detected a few times. J is TRBJ1-4 and V is TRBV20-1, with no clear D. The CDR3 length is 13 residues. The V gene lost 5 bases and the J gene lost 0 bases, with 7 bases spanning the gap. The germline gives CDR1 DFQATT, CDR2 SNEGSKA (reference sequence). In nucleotides, the CDR3 is TGCAGTGCTGTACAAGCAACTAATGAAAAACTGTTTTTT. Protein product: CSAVQATNEKLFF.

The V and J genes are TRBV2 and TRBJ2-3, with 7 bases that match TRBD2. The V segment lost 7 bases and the J segment 6 bases; nucleotides outside the gene matches: 19. This CDR3 has 17 amino acids. In germline, CDR1 is SNHLY, CDR2 FYNNEI. CDR3 coding DNA: TGTGCCAGCAATACCCCCCGGGGCGGGAGTGGCGTTGATACGCAGTATTTT. This gives the protein CASNTPRGGSGVDTQYF.

In its sample, this clonotype was seen a few times. The chain is built from TRBV7-8 and TRBJ2-3, with D hard to call. This CDR3 region has 13 residues. Germline loops: CDR1 SGHVS, CDR2 FQNEAQ. V lost 5 bases and J lost 0, with 6 bases in between. CDR3: CASSEPSTDTQYF. CDR3 bases: TGTGCCAGCAGCGAACCTAGCACAGATACGCAGTATTTT.

The chain is built from TRBV20-1 and TRBJ2-1; D may be TRBD2 (6 bases). Trimming removed 7 bases from V and 8 bases from J, with 27 bases in between. This CDR3 is 16 amino acids long. The germline V gene encodes CDR1 DFQATT and CDR2 SNEGSKA (reference sequence). The CDR3 DNA sequence: TGCAGTGTGAGCTCGCGGGGCGCTGGGGGGATTGATGAGCAGTTCTTC. Its protein is CSVSSRGAGGIDEQFF.